This TCR beta chain was observed in a study of T cell responses to AZD1222 COVID-19 vaccine. Using immunoSEQ multiplex PCR, the repertoire was profiled, and TCRdb retains in-frame clones only, with some absent. Of 95,000 to 150,000 clones in the sample, around 90% were seen once. CDR1 is SEHNR, CDR2 FQNEAQ, per germline (reference sequence). Trimming removed 0 bases at V and 5 bases at J, with 11 bases between. The CDR3 extends over 14 amino acids. The chain links TRBV7-9 to TRBJ2-7, with a weak D call TRBD2 (5 bases). The specimen was peripheral blood, collected on day 0 of AZD1222 vaccination. The receptor comes from an adult in good health. The CDR3 sequence: CASSLAGTRHEQYF. CDR3 sequence (DNA): TGTGCCAGCAGCTTAGCAGGTACTAGGCACGAGCAGTACTTC.